The sequence of this TCR beta chain was determined in a study of CD8+ T cells in alopecia areata. Both CD4+ and CD8+ T cells were separated by sorting PBMCs. About this clone itself: Antigen: not known.

Whole-study results and caveats: Clonality was higher in lesional than normal scalp, especially in alopecia totalis/universalis.

RNA, once extracted, was reverse transcribed into cDNA for use as the sequencing template. TCRdb keeps only in-frame clones here, not all; method: immunoSEQ multiplex PCR. The repertoire holds around 61,000 clones, with under 55% as singletons. This CDR3 has 11 amino acids. The V end was cut by 5 bases, the J end by 5 bases, with 7 bases between. Germline values: CDR1 DFQATT, CDR2 SNEGSKA (reference sequence). The source material was CD8+ T cells sorted from blood, sampled at week 0. The clonotype originates from a human donor with alopecia areata. V and J are TRBV20-1 and TRBJ2-1; no reliable D call. CDR3 sequence (DNA): TGCAGTGCTCAGAGGAACAATGAGCAGTTCTTC. This translates into CSAQRNNEQFF.